A selection of T cell receptor beta chains follows, all from one sample in a study of CD8 T cells in Susac syndrome. TCRdb re-analysed the immunoSEQ multiplex PCR reads in MiXCR, keeping a single row per CDR3 protein. The data contain about 300,000 distinct CDR3 sequences, 89% of them seen just once; the ten biggest clones take up approximately 0.18%. Sequenced sample: CD8+ T cells from PBMCs. These receptor sequences come from a human donor with multiple sclerosis. Both conserved end residues are part of each CDR3.

V gene,J gene,CDR3 protein
TRBV19,TRBJ1-5,CASSVKGFNQPQHF
TRBV7-9,TRBJ1-1,CASSLGVAEAFF
TRBV24-1,TRBJ2-1,CATSDRTSGRHEQFF
TRBV15,TRBJ2-7,CATSSLGTGSREQYF
TRBV19,TRBJ1-5,CASSIVGGSNQPQHF
TRBV7-6,TRBJ2-1,CASSLATSGKYNEQFF
TRBV29-1,TRBJ2-5,CSGNSGTQYF
TRBV28,TRBJ1-3,CASPAGRKEGNTIYF
TRBV14,TRBJ2-5,CASSLLTPREETQYF
TRBV27,TRBJ2-2,CASSLWGLDITGELFF
TRBV27,TRBJ2-5,CASSRGTGGNPRTQYF
TRBV12-3/TRBV12-4,TRBJ2-5,CASSNYFGTQYF
TRBV4-2,TRBJ2-1,CASSLRLAEGGNEQFF
TRBV7-9,TRBJ2-1,CASSLPSTGDGEVGQFF
TRBV12-3/TRBV12-4,TRBJ2-7,CASSDTSSGTYEQYF
TRBV6-5,TRBJ2-5,CASSYFYGGRETQYF
TRBV5-1,TRBJ2-7,CASSFGTGTNEQYF
TRBV28,TRBJ1-6,CASSFGVSDSSPLHF
TRBV6-2/TRBV6-3,TRBJ1-6,CASRSTGFYNSPLHF
TRBV7-9,TRBJ1-4,CASSQEALRGFFGEKLFF
TRBV27,TRBJ1-1,CASSFMGTLLNTEAFF
TRBV7-7,TRBJ1-1,CASSSNTGAEAFF
TRBV5-6,TRBJ2-7,CASSSGRRGQPYEQYF
TRBV7-9,TRBJ2-1,CASAGRNEQFF
TRBV28,TRBJ1-5,CASSLTGSRGNQPQHF
TRBV24-1,TRBJ2-1,CATSDSGQGVWNEQFF
TRBV11-1,TRBJ1-5,CASSLGPGQGDQPQHF
TRBV4-1,TRBJ2-7,CASSPRGSSTYEQYF
TRBV11-1,TRBJ2-1,CASSLLKGSEQFF
TRBV19,TRBJ1-1,CASSISLGHSAEAFF
TRBV28,TRBJ2-3,CASSEVASTDTQYF
TRBV5-5,TRBJ2-5,CASSLASGKETQYF